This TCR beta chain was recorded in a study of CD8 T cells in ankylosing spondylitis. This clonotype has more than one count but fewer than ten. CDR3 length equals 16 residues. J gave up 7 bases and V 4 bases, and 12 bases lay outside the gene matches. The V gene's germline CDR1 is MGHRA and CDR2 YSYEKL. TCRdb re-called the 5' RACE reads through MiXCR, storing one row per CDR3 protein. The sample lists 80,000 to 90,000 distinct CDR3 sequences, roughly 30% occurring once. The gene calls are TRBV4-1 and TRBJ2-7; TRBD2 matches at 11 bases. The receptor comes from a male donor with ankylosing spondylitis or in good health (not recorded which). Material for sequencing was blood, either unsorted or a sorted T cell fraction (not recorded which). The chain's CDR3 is CASSPTQLAGAREQYF. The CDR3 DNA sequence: TGCGCCAGCAGCCCCACCCAACTAGCGGGAGCTAGGGAGCAGTACTTC.